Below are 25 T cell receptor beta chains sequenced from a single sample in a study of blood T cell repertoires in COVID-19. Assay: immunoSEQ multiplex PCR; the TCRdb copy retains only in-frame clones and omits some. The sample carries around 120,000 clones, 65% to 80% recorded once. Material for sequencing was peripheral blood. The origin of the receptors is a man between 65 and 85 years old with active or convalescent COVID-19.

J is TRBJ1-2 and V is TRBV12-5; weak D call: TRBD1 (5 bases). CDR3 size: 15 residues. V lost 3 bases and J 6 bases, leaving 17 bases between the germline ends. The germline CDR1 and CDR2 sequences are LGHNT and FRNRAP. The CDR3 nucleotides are TGTGCTAGTGGTTTTCTTGCAGGGCCCTGGGATGGCTACACCTTC. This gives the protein CASGFLAGPWDGYTF.

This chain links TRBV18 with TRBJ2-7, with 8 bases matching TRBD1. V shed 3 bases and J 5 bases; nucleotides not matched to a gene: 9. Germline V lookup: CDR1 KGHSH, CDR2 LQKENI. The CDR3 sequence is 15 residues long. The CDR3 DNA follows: TGTGCCAGCTCACCGCCGACAGGGGCGATCAACGAGCAGTACTTC. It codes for CASSPPTGAINEQYF.

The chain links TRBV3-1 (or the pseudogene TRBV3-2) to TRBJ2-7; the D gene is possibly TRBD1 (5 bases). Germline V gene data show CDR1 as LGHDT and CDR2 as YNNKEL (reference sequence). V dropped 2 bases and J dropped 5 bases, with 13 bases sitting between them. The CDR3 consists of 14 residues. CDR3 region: CASSQFGHDNEQYF. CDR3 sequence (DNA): TGTGCCAGCAGCCAATTCGGACACGACAACGAGCAGTACTTC.

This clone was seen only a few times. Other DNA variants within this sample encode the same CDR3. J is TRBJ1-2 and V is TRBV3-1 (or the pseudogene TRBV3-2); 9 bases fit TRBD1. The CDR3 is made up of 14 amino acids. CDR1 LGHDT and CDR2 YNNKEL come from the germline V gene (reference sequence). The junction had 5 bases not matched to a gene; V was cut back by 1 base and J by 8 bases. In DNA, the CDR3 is TGTGCCAGCAGCCAAGGTGGACAGGGGAGAGGCTACACCTTC. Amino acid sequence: CASSQGGQGRGYTF.

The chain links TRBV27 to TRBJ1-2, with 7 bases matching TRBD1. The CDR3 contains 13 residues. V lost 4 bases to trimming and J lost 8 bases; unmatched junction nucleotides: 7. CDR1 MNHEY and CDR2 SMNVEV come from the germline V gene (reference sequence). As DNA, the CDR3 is TGTGCCAGCAGTTCGACAGGGCTTAGGGGCTACACCTTC. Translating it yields CASSSTGLRGYTF.

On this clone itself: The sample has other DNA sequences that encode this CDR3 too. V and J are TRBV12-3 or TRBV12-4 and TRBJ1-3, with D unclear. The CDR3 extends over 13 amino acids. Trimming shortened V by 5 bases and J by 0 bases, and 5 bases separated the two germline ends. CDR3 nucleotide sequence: TGTGCCAGCAGTCTGAGCTCTGGAAACACCATATATTTT. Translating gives CASSLSSGNTIYF.

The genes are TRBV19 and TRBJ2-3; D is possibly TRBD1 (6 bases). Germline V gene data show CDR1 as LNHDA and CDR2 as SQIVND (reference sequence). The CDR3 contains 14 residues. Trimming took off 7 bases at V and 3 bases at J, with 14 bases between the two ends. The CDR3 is CASTQGSWTDTQYF. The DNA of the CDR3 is TGTGCCAGTACACAGGGTAGTTGGACAGATACGCAGTATTTT.

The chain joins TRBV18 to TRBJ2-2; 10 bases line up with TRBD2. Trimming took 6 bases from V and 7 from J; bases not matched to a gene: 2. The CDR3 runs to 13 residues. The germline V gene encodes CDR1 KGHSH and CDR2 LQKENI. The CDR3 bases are TGTGCCAGCTCCCTAGCGGGAGACGGGGAGCTGTTTTTT. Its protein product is CASSLAGDGELFF.

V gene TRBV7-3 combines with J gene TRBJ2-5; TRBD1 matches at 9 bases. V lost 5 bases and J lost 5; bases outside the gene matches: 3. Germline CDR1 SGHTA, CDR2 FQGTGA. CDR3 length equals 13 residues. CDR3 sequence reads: CASSPGQGETQYF. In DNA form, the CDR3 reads TGTGCCAGCAGCCCGGGACAGGGCGAGACCCAGTACTTC.

For the CDR3, the DNA is TGTGCCAGTAGTATTTCCCTCGGGGAGCGCGAGCAGTACTTC. This codes for CASSISLGEREQYF. V and J are TRBV19 and TRBJ2-7, with D possibly matching TRBD2 (5 bases). CDR1 is LNHDA and CDR2 is SQIVND in the germline V gene (reference sequence). This CDR3 contains 14 residues. With 3 bases removed from V and 6 bases from J, the gap between germline ends came to 15 bases.

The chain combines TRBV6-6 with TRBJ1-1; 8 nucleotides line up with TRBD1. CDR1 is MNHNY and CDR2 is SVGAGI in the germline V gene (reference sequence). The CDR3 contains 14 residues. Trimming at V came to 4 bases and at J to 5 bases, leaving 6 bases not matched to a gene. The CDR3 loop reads CASSWHRGETEAFF. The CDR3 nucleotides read TGTGCCAGCAGTTGGCACAGGGGGGAGACTGAAGCTTTCTTT.

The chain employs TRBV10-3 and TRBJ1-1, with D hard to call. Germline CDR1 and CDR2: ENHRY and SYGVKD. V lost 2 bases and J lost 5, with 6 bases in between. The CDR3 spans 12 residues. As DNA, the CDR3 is TGTGCCATCAGTGAGACGGGAACTGAAGCTTTCTTT. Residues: CAISETGTEAFF.

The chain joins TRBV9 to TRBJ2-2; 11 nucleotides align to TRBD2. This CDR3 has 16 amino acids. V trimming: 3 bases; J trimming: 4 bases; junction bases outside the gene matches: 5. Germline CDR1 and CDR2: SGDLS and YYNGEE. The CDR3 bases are TGTGCCAGCAGCGGGATAGCGGGAGGGCGCACCGGGGAGCTGTTTTTT. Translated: CASSGIAGGRTGELFF. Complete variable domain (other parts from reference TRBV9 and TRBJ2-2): DSGVTQTPKHLITATGQRVTLRCSPRSGDLSVYWYQQSLDQGLQFLIQYYNGEERAKGNILERFSAQQFPDLHSELNLSSLELGDSALYFCASSGIAGGRTGELFFGEGSRLTVL.

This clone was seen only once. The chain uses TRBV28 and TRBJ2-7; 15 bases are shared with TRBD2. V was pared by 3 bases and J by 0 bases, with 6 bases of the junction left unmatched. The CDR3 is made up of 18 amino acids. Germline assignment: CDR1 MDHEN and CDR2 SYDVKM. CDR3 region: CASSLPGLAGGPSYEQYF. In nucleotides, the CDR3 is TGTGCCAGCAGTTTGCCGGGACTAGCGGGAGGTCCCTCCTACGAGCAGTACTTC. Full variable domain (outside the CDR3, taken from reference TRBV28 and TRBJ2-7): DVKVTQSSRYLVKRTGEKVFLECVQDMDHENMFWYRQDPGLGLRLIYFSYDVKMKEKGDIPEGYSVSREKKERFSLILESASTNQTSMYLCASSLPGLAGGPSYEQYFGPGTRLTVT.

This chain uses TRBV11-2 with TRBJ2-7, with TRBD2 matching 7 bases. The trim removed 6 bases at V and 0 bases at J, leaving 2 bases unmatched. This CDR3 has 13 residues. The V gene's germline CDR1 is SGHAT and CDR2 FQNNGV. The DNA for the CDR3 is TGTGCCAGCAGGTGGGGGGGCTCCTACGAGCAGTACTTC. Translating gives CASRWGGSYEQYF.

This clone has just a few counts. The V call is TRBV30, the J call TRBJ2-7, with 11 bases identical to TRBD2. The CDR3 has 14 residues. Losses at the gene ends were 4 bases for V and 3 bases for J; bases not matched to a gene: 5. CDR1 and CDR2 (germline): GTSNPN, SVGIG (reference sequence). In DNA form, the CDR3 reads TGTGCCTGGACTCATAGCGGGGGGGGCTACGAGCAGTACTTC. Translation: CAWTHSGGGYEQYF.

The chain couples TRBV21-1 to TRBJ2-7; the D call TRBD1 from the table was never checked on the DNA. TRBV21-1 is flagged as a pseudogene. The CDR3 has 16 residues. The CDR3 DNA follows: TGTGCCAGCAGCAAAGAAGTAGGGGGCAAGGTTTACGAGCAGTACTTC. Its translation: CASSKEVGGKVYEQYF.

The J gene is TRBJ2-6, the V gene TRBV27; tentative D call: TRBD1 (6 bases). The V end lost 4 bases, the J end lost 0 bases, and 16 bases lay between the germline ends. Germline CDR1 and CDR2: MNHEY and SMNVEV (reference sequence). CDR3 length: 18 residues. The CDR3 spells CASSSPGDPISGANVLTF. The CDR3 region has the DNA TGTGCCAGCAGTTCCCCAGGGGATCCTATCTCTGGGGCCAACGTCCTGACTTTC.

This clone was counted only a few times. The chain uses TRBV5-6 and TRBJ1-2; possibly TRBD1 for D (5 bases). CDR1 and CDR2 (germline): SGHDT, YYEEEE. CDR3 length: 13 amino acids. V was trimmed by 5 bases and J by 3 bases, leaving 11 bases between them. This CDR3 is CASSRRQHYGYTF. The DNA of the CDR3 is TGTGCCAGCAGTCGACGACAGCACTATGGCTACACCTTC.

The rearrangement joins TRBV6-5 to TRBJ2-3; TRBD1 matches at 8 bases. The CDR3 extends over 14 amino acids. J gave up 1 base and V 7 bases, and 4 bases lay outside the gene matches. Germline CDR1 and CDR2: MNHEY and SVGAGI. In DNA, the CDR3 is TGTGCCAGCAAACCAGGGGGCGGCACAGATACGCAGTATTTT. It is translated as CASKPGGGTDTQYF.

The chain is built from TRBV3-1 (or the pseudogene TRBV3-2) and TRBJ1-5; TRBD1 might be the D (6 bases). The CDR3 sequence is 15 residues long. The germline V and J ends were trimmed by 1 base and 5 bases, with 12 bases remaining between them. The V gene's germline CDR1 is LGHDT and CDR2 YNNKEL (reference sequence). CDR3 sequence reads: CASSQGWTEDQPQHF. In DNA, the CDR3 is TGTGCCAGCAGCCAAGGCTGGACAGAAGATCAGCCCCAGCATTTT.

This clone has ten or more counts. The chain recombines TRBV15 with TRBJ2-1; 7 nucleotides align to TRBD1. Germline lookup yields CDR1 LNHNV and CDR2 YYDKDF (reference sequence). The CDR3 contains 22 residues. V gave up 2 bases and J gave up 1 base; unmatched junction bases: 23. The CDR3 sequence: CATSRRGRGGLRGIPSYNEQFF. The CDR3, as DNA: TGTGCCACCAGCAGAAGGGGGCGAGGGGGTCTCAGGGGTATCCCGTCCTACAATGAGCAGTTCTTC. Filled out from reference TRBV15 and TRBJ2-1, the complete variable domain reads DAMVIQNPRYQVTQFGKPVTLSCSQTLNHNVMYWYQQKSSQAPKLLFHYYDKDFNNEADTPDNFQSRRPNTSFCFLDIRSPGLGDTAMYLCATSRRGRGGLRGIPSYNEQFFGPGTRLTVL.

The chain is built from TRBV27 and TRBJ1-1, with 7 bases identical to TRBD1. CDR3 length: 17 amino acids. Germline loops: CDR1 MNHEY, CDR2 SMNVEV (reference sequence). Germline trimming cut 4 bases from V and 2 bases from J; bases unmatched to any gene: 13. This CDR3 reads CASSSPTGVGVNTEAFF. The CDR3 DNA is TGTGCCAGCAGTTCCCCTACAGGGGTAGGGGTTAACACTGAAGCTTTCTTT.

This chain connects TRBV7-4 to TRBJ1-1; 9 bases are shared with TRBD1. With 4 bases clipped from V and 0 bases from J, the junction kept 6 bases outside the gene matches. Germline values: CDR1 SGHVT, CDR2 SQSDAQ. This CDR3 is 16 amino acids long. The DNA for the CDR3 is TGTGCCAGCAGCTCAGCCGGGACAGGGATGAACACTGAAGCTTTCTTT. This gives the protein CASSSAGTGMNTEAFF.

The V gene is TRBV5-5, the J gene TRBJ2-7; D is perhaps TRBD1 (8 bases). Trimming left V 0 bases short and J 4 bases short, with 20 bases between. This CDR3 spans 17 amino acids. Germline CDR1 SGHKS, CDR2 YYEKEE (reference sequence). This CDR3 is CASSLAWTGTMVYEQYF. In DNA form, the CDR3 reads TGTGCCAGCAGCTTGGCCTGGACAGGGACTATGGTGTACGAGCAGTACTTC.